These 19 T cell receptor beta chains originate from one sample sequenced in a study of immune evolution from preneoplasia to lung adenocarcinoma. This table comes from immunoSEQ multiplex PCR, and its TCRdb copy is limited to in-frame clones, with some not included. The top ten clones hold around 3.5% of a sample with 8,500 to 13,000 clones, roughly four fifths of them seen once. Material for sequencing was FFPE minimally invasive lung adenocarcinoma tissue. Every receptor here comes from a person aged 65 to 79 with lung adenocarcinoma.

Written as DNA, the CDR3 is TGTGCCAGCAGCCTGCTAGCGGGGGCCTTAGGGAATGAGCAGTTCTTC. Translation gives CASSLLAGALGNEQFF. The chain uses TRBV7-9 and TRBJ2-1, with TRBD2 matching over 10 bases. Germline V gene sequence: CDR1 SEHNR, CDR2 FQNEAQ (reference sequence). There are 16 residues in the CDR3. V dropped 5 bases and J dropped 7; count of bases not matched to a gene: 11.

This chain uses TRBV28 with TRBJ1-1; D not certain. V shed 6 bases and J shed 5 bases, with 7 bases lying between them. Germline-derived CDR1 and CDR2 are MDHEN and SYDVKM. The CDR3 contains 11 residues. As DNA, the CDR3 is TGTGCCAGCAGGATTTTGACTGAAGCTTTCTTT. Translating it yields CASRILTEAFF.

CDR3: CASRTTGVSTGELFF. The CDR3 DNA is TGTGCCAGCAGAACAACAGGGGTGAGCACCGGGGAGCTGTTTTTT. This chain joins TRBV6-1 and TRBJ2-2; 7 bases align to TRBD1. The germline gives CDR1 MNHNS, CDR2 SASEGT. V was pared by 6 bases and J by 4 bases, with 8 bases of the junction left unmatched. CDR3 length: 15 amino acids.

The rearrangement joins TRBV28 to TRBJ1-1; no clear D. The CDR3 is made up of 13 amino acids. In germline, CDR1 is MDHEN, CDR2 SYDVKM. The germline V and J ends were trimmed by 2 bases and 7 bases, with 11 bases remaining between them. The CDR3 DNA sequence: TGTGCCAGCAGTTTAAGTTTGAGGCTTGAAGCTTTCTTT. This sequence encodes CASSLSLRLEAFF.

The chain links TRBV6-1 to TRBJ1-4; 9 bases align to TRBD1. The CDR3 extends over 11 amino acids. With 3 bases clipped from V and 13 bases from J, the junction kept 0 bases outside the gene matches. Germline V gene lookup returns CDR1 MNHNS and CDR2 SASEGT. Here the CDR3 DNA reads TGTGCCAGCAGTGAGGACAGGGGACTGTTTTTT. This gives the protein CASSEDRGLFF.

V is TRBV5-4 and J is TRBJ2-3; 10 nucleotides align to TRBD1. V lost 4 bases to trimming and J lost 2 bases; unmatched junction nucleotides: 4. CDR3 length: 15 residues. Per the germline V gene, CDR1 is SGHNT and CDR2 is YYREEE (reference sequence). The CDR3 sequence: CASSLGTGATDTQYF. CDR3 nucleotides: TGTGCCAGCAGCCTAGGGACAGGGGCCACAGATACGCAGTATTTT.

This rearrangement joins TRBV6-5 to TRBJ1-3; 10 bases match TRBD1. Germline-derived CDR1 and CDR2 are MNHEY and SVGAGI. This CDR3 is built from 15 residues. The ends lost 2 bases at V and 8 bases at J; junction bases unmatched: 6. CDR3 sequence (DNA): TGTGCCAGCAGTTACGCGGACAGGGGGGGCTACACCATATATTTT. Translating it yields CASSYADRGGYTIYF.

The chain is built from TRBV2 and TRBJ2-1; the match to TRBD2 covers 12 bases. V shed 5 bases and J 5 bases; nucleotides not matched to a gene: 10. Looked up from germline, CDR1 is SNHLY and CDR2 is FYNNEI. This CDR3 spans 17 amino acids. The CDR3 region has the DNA TGTGCCAGCAGTTTTTTTGAGACTAGCGGGGGCCACAATGAGCAGTTCTTC. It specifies CASSFFETSGGHNEQFF. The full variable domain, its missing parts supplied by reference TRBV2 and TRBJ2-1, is EPEVTQTPSHQVTQMGQEVILRCVPISNHLYFYWYRQILGQKVEFLVSFYNNEISEKSEIFDDQFSVERPDGSNFTLKIRSTKLEDSAMYFCASSFFETSGGHNEQFFGPGTRLTVL.

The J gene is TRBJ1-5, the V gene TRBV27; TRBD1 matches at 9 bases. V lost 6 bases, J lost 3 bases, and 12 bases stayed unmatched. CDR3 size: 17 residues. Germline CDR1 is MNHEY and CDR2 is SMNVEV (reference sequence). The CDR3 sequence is CASRPEHGQGNNQPQHF. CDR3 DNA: TGTGCCAGCAGACCAGAACACGGACAGGGGAACAATCAGCCCCAGCATTTT.

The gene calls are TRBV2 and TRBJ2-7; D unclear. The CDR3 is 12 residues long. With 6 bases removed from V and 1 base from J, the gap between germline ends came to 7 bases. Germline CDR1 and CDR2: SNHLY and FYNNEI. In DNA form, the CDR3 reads TGTGCCAGCAGAATTCAATCCTACGAGCAGTACTTC. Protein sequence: CASRIQSYEQYF.

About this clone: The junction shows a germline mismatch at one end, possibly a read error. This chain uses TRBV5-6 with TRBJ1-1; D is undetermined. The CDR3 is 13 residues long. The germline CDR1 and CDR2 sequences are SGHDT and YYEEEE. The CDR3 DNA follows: TGTACCAGCTGGACTAGCGGAAACACTGAAGCTTTCTTT. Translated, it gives CTSWTSGNTEAFF.

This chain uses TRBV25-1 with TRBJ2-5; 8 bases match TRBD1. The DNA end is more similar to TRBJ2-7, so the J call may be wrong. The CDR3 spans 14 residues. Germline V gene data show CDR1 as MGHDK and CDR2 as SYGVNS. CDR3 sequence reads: CASNGQGAVYEQYF. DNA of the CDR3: TGTGCCAGCAATGGACAGGGTGCTGTGTACGAGCAGTACTTC.

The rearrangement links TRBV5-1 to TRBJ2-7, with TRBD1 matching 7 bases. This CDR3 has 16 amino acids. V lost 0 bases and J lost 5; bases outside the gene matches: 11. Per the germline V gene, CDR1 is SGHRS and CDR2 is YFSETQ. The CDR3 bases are TGCGCCAGCAGCTTGGAACAAGTGACAGGGATTGACGAGCAGTACTTC. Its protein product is CASSLEQVTGIDEQYF.

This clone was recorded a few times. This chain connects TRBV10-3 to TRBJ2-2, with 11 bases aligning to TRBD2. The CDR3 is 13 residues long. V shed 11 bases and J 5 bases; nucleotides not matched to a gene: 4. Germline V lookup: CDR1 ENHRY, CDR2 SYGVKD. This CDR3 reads CAATSGRTGELFF. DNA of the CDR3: TGTGCCGCCACTAGCGGGAGAACCGGGGAGCTGTTTTTT.

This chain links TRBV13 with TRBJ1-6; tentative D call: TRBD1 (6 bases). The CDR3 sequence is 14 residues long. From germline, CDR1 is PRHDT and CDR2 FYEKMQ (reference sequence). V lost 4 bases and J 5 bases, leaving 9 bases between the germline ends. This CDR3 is CASSSGQHNSPLHF. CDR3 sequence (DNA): TGTGCCAGCAGCTCTGGACAGCATAATTCACCCCTCCACTTT.

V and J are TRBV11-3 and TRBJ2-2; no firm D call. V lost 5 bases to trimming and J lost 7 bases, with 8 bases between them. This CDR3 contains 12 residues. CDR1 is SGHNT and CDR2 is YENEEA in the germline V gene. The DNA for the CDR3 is TGTGCCAGCAGCCCTGGGATCGGGGAGCTGTTTTTT. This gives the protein CASSPGIGELFF.

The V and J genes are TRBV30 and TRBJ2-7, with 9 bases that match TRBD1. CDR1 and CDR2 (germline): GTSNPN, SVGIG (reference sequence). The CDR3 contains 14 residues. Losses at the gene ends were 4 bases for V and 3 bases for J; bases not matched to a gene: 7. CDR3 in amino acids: CAWNPLGQGYEQYF. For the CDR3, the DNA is TGTGCCTGGAATCCTTTGGGACAGGGCTACGAGCAGTACTTC.

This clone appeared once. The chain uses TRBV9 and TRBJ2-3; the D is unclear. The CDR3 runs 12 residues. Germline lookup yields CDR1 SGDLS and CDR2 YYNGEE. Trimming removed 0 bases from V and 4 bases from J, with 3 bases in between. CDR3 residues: CASSVGSDTQYF. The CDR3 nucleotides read TGTGCCAGCAGCGTAGGTTCAGATACGCAGTATTTT.

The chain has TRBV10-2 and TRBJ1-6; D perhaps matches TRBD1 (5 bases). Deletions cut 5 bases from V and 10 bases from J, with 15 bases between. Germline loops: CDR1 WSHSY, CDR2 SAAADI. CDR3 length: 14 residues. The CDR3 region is CASSRRDGPSPLHF. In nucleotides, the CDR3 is TGCGCCAGCAGTAGGAGGGACGGGCCGTCACCCCTCCACTTT.